This T cell receptor (beta chain) was obtained from a study of blood T cell repertoires in COVID-19. Looking at the study overall: COVID-19 samples collected from the United States, Italy and Spain covered acute and convalescent phases. T cells, B-cell-depleted T cells, or PBMCs provided the cDNA or gDNA that served as material.

The V gene's germline CDR1 is MGHRA and CDR2 YSYEKL. The CDR3 loop spans 16 amino acids. Unmatched junction bases numbered 6, after V lost 0 bases and J lost 2 bases. In the authors' workflow: Estimation of nucleated cell counts was performed using reference gene primer amplification. Repertoires were generated with immunoSEQ multiplex PCR, while TCRdb's copy carries only in-frame clones and drops some. That table furnishes V, J and clone size, whereas the DNA furnished D and trimming. Of 80,000 to 100,000 clones in the sample, roughly 86% were seen once. The V gene is TRBV4-1, the J gene TRBJ1-2; TRBD1 aligns across 7 bases. This sequence was found in an older woman in a cohort sampled during active or convalescent COVID-19. Specimen: peripheral blood. In DNA, the CDR3 is TGCGCCAGCAGCCAAGAAGGGGGCATCAAAAACTATGGCTACACCTTC. Translating it yields CASSQEGGIKNYGYTF.